This T cell receptor (beta chain) was sequenced for a study of T cells in Graves' hyperthyroidism and ophthalmopathy. From RNA transcripts, TCR beta CDR3 regions were amplified. When the TCR CDR3 underwent first-round RT-PCR, the HTBI primer set was used. TCRdb reanalysed the multiplex PCR reads using MiXCR and keeps one entry per CDR3 protein. The table has roughly 740,000 distinct CDR3 sequences, approximately 16% seen once. Germline V gene data show CDR1 as LGHDT and CDR2 as YNNKEL (reference sequence). Trimming cost V 1 base and J 7 bases; bases outside gene matches: 5. This CDR3 has 14 residues. The sequenced material came from blood. The TCR was taken from a young man with Graves' hyperthyroidism. This rearrangement joins TRBV3-1 to TRBJ2-7, with 9 bases matching TRBD2. DNA of the CDR3: TGTGCCAGCAGCCAAGGTGCTAGCGGGATTGAGCAGTACTTC. Protein: CASSQGASGIEQYF.